This TCR beta chain stems from a study of shared clonotypes between healthy human individuals. About this clone: Antigen specificity is unknown.

Study-wide findings and caveats: A limitation of the genetic and exposure-history diversity represented arose from few donors. Exclusively blood specimens were collected; tissue repertoires likely differ. Sequencing depth was predicted to influence how clonotypes are shared among donors.

Each replicate PCR on the sorted subsets used roughly 210 ng DNA (around 30,000 T cell genomes). Sequencing used immunoSEQ multiplex PCR; TCRdb keeps in-frame clones, though not all of them. Among about 2.1 million clones listed, about 93% were seen once. CDR3 length equals 22 residues. V dropped 3 bases and J dropped 0; count of bases not matched to a gene: 26. Per germline, CDR1 SGHRS and CDR2 YFSETQ. CD8 cells classed as naive were CD45RO-negative and positively selected for CCR7, excluding terminally differentiated effector memory CD45RA+ cells. Sequenced sample: naive CD8+ T cells from PBMCs. The chain uses TRBV5-1 and TRBJ2-5; 7 bases map to TRBD1. The receptor was derived from a man between 18 and 29 years old in good health. Some clones in this sample may be carry-over from other donors' samples. The CDR3 nucleotides are TGCGCCAGCAGCTGGCCGACAGGGTTCGATAGTTCCGCGTTGGTGTACCAAGAGACCCAGTACTTC. Amino acid sequence: CASSWPTGFDSSALVYQETQYF.